Following are 21 T cell receptor beta chains from one sample sequenced in a study of blood T cell repertoires in COVID-19. Assay used: immunoSEQ multiplex PCR; TCRdb lists only in-frame clones, some missing. The sample has around 67,000 clones; around 82% are singletons. Sequencing was carried out using peripheral blood. These receptors all come from a man aged 45-65 years with active COVID-19.

The CDR3 coding sequence is TGTGCCAGCAGTTACTCCCAGGGTAGCGGGGGTGCTAGCACAGATACGCAGTATTTT. Its protein is CASSYSQGSGGASTDTQYF. The chain employs TRBV6-2 or TRBV6-3 and TRBJ2-3; TRBD2 matches 9 bases. V dropped 0 bases and J dropped 0; count of bases not matched to a gene: 10. Per the germline V gene, CDR1 is MNHEY and CDR2 is SVGEGT. The CDR3 is 19 amino acids.

The chain carries TRBV11-1 and TRBJ1-3; D is unresolved. Germline V CDR1 and CDR2: SGHAT, FQDESV (reference sequence). The V and J ends lost 5 bases and 0 bases respectively, with 8 bases between them. The CDR3 sequence is 14 residues long. In DNA, the CDR3 is TGTGCCAGCAGCCCGCACACCTCTGGAAACACCATATATTTT. Translated: CASSPHTSGNTIYF.

The chain uses TRBV2 and TRBJ1-3, with D tentatively TRBD1 (5 bases). CDR1 is SNHLY and CDR2 is FYNNEI in the germline V gene. The length of the CDR3 is 17 residues. V gave up 6 bases and J gave up 1 base, with 19 bases separating them. CDR3 sequence (DNA): TGTGCCAGCAGCGGAAAGAGTCGGGGGTCATCTGGAAACACCATATATTTT. Amino acid sequence: CASSGKSRGSSGNTIYF.

This chain joins TRBV14 and TRBJ2-3; TRBD2 matches 11 bases. The CDR3 loop spans 17 amino acids. The V segment lost 4 bases and the J segment 7 bases; nucleotides outside the gene matches: 13. Germline CDR1 is SGHDN and CDR2 is FVKESK. DNA of the CDR3: TGTGCCAGCAGCCTGCGGATAGCGGGAGGGCGGTTAAATACGCAGTATTTT. Its translation: CASSLRIAGGRLNTQYF.

This clone showed up just once. The chain uses TRBV7-3 and TRBJ2-1; 9 bases match TRBD1. The ends lost 5 bases at V and 3 bases at J; junction bases unmatched: 5. CDR3 length: 15 amino acids. CDR1 is SGHTA and CDR2 is FQGTGA in the germline V gene. DNA for the CDR3: TGTGCCAGCAGCACAACAGGGGGCGGCTACAATGAGCAGTTCTTC. Its protein is CASSTTGGGYNEQFF. Together with reference TRBV7-3 and TRBJ2-1, the CDR3 gives the full variable domain: GAGVSQTPSNKVTEKGKYVELRCDPISGHTALYWYRQSLGQGPEFLIYFQGTGAADDSGLPNDRFFAVRPEGSVSTLKIQRTERGDSAVYLCASSTTGGGYNEQFFGPGTRLTVL.

V usage is TRBV9 and J usage is TRBJ2-2, with D perhaps matching TRBD1 (5 bases). The ends were cut back, 1 base at V and 8 bases at J, with 12 bases in the middle. The V gene's germline CDR1 is SGDLS and CDR2 YYNGEE. The CDR3 consists of 14 residues. The CDR3 here is CASSVSTGGGELFF. The CDR3 coding sequence is TGTGCCAGCAGCGTATCAACAGGCGGAGGGGAGCTGTTTTTT.

The J gene is TRBJ2-3, the V gene TRBV27, with TRBD2 identical over 11 bases. The CDR3 runs 18 residues. Germline V lookup: CDR1 MNHEY, CDR2 SMNVEV (reference sequence). V lost 3 bases to trimming and J lost 0 bases; unmatched junction nucleotides: 8. The CDR3 DNA reads as TGTGCCAGCAGTTTTCGAGGACTAGCGGGTGCTAGCACAGATACGCAGTATTTT. This codes for CASSFRGLAGASTDTQYF.

The chain recombines TRBV5-6 with TRBJ1-4; perhaps TRBD1 as D (5 bases). Germline V gene lookup returns CDR1 SGHDT and CDR2 YYEEEE. With 2 bases removed from V and 6 bases from J, the gap between germline ends came to 11 bases. CDR3 length equals 14 residues. The CDR3 sequence is CASSLTGGDEKLFF. CDR3 DNA: TGTGCCAGCAGCTTAACCGGGGGAGATGAAAAACTGTTTTTT. Complete variable domain (other parts from reference TRBV5-6 and TRBJ1-4): DAGVTQSPTHLIKTRGQQVTLRCSPKSGHDTVSWYQQALGQGPQFIFQYYEEEERQRGNFPDRFSGHQFPNYSSELNVNALLLGDSALYLCASSLTGGDEKLFFGSGTQLSVL.

The J gene is TRBJ2-5, the V gene TRBV4-2; D unclear. CDR3 size: 13 residues. V shed 0 bases and J shed 4 bases, with 6 bases lying between them. Germline lookup yields CDR1 LGHNA and CDR2 YNFKEQ. Here the CDR3 reads CASSQESGETQYF. In DNA, the CDR3 is TGTGCCAGCAGCCAAGAATCAGGAGAGACCCAGTACTTC.

The chain joins TRBV7-9 to TRBJ2-2, with D maybe TRBD2 (5 bases). V dropped 1 base and J dropped 2 bases, with 14 bases sitting between them. This CDR3 has 17 amino acids. The germline gives CDR1 SEHNR, CDR2 FQNEAQ (reference sequence). CDR3 DNA: TGTGCCAGCAGCTTAGTCTCCGTGACTACCAACACCGGGGAGCTGTTTTTT. Translation gives CASSLVSVTTNTGELFF. Filled out from reference TRBV7-9 and TRBJ2-2, the complete variable domain reads DTGVSQNPRHKITKRGQNVTFRCDPISEHNRLYWYRQTLGQGPEFLTYFQNEAQLEKSRLLSDRFSAERPKGSFSTLEIQRTEQGDSAMYLCASSLVSVTTNTGELFFGEGSRLTVL.

This sequence joins TRBV9 and TRBJ1-2, with D unclear. Trimming removed 3 bases from V and 6 bases from J, with 6 bases in between. Germline V CDR1 and CDR2: SGDLS, YYNGEE. The CDR3 contains 11 residues. CDR3 sequence reads: CASSGGNGYTF. The CDR3 region has the DNA TGTGCCAGCAGCGGCGGGAATGGCTACACCTTC.

The rearrangement links TRBV23-1 to TRBJ2-7, with 9 bases that match TRBD1. TRBV23-1 is assigned to the ORF class and has an uncertain function. V lost 5 bases, J lost 6 bases, and 8 bases stayed unmatched. The CDR3 runs 14 residues. Here the CDR3 reads CASSTPGTGLEQYF. The DNA for the CDR3 is TGCGCCAGCAGTACACCCGGGACAGGGCTCGAGCAGTACTTC.

The sample holds one count of this clone. J is TRBJ1-1 and V is TRBV3-1 (or the pseudogene TRBV3-2); D is uncertain. Germline CDR1 is LGHDT and CDR2 is YNNKEL (reference sequence). V was trimmed by 10 bases and J by 8 bases, leaving 17 bases between them. This CDR3 has 12 amino acids. The DNA of the CDR3 is TGTGCCACGGTTAATCCTCACGGGGAAGCTTTCTTT. It specifies CATVNPHGEAFF.

This clone showed up just once. V is TRBV18 and J is TRBJ2-7; no clear D gene. Trimming removed 3 bases at V and 5 bases at J, with 11 bases between. Germline assignment: CDR1 KGHSH and CDR2 LQKENI. This CDR3 is built from 13 residues. CDR3 amino acids: CASSPSVPNEQYF. The CDR3 nucleotides are TGTGCCAGCTCACCCTCGGTTCCAAACGAGCAGTACTTC.

The chain combines TRBV5-4 with TRBJ2-5; D is unclear. Trimming shortened V by 0 bases and J by 7 bases, and 13 bases separated the two germline ends. The CDR3 loop spans 14 amino acids. CDR1 is SGHNT and CDR2 is YYREEE in the germline V gene (reference sequence). CDR3 coding DNA: TGTGCCAGCAGCTTGGCCCTCGAGCGCGGGACCCAGTACTTC. Amino acids: CASSLALERGTQYF.

The chain joins TRBV6-6 to TRBJ1-3, with 7 positions matching TRBD1. V shed 6 bases and J 0 bases; nucleotides not matched to a gene: 5. Germline V gives CDR1 MNHNY, CDR2 SVGAGI (reference sequence). CDR3 length: 15 residues. Here the CDR3 DNA reads TGTGCCAGCAGACAGGGGACTCGCTCTGGAAACACCATATATTTT. Amino acids: CASRQGTRSGNTIYF.

The chain employs TRBV6-4 and TRBJ2-3; D is perhaps TRBD1 (6 bases). The CDR3 contains 15 residues. V lost 5 bases to trimming and J lost 2 bases, with 14 bases between them. Germline-derived CDR1 and CDR2 are MRHNA and SNTAGT. CDR3 bases: TGTGCCAGCAGTCTGTCTCACAGGGCCACAGATACGCAGTATTTT. Translated, it gives CASSLSHRATDTQYF.

This clone has more than one count but fewer than ten. Other nucleotide sequences from this sample produce the same CDR3. The V gene is TRBV5-1, the J gene TRBJ1-6; D might be TRBD1 (6 bases). The CDR3 covers 16 residues. V was clipped by 4 bases and J by 5 bases, with 16 bases between them. Germline CDR1 SGHRS, CDR2 YFSETQ. The CDR3 spells CASSRGGGGHNSPLHF. The CDR3 nucleotides read TGCGCCAGCAGCCGTGGCGGGGGGGGCCATAATTCACCCCTCCACTTT.

This chain joins TRBV3-1 (or the pseudogene TRBV3-2) and TRBJ2-5; D is unclear. V dropped 0 bases and J dropped 5 bases, with 7 bases sitting between them. Per germline, CDR1 LGHDT and CDR2 YNNKEL (reference sequence). The CDR3 extends over 13 amino acids. CDR3 coding DNA: TGTGCCAGCAGCCAAGAAAGTCGGGAGACCCAGTACTTC. Encoded protein: CASSQESRETQYF.

The genes are TRBV5-1 and TRBJ2-7, with 8 bases lining up with TRBD1. This CDR3 region has 14 residues. The V and J ends lost 3 bases and 3 bases, in that order; junction bases with no gene match: 5. Germline V gives CDR1 SGHRS, CDR2 YFSETQ. The CDR3 loop is CASSWGDRFYEQYF. The CDR3 region has the DNA TGCGCCAGCAGCTGGGGGGACAGGTTCTACGAGCAGTACTTC.

The chain recombines TRBV11-2 with TRBJ2-2; possibly TRBD1 for D (6 bases). V lost 1 base to trimming and J lost 4 bases, with 22 bases between them. CDR3 length: 19 amino acids. Germline V gives CDR1 SGHAT, CDR2 FQNNGV. CDR3 DNA sequence: TGTGCCAGCAGCTTAGTAGTACCAGGGGTCCAATACGGCACCGGGGAGCTGTTTTTT. Translated, it gives CASSLVVPGVQYGTGELFF.